This TCR beta chain was sequenced for a study of cytomegalovirus exposure and HLA in healthy donors. Study details: A subsequent analysis reported that the 120 or so validation repertoires were produced on the same platform that had also been used for the 600 to 800 first-cohort repertoires.

This table comes from immunoSEQ multiplex PCR, and its TCRdb copy is limited to in-frame clones, with some not included. Among some 130,000 clones listed, 70% to 85% were seen once. This clone was observed a handful of times. Its antigen remains unidentified. The CDR3 has 13 amino acids. Trimming stripped 5 bases from V and 5 bases from J, with 12 bases between. Per germline, CDR1 MDHEN and CDR2 SYDVKM. The donors were part of the approximately 120-subject validation cohort, which stood apart from the roughly 700-subject first cohort. Findings of the study overall: Cytomegalovirus-associated status was assigned to about 160 TCR beta chains.

The receptor was derived from a man aged 25 to 40 in good health and CMV-seropositive. Material: PBMCs. The chain recombines TRBV28 with TRBJ1-2, with D uncertain. CDR3 amino acids: CASSGEGRYGYTF. DNA of the CDR3: TGTGCCAGCAGTGGAGAAGGCAGATATGGCTACACCTTC.